A single sample is the source of the 6 T cell receptor beta chains below, sequenced in a study of CD8 T cells in ankylosing spondylitis. Findings and caveats of the study: Typical of ankylosing spondylitis blood, it appeared, was a TCR beta motif of under 10 highly homologous variants.

No cognate antigen is known for these TCRs. TCRdb itself ran the 5' RACE reads through MiXCR, one entry per CDR3 protein. This repertoire shows hundreds of thousands of distinct CDR3 sequences, more than 15% found once; its top ten account for approximately 1%. Sequencing was done on a sample of blood, either unsorted or a sorted T cell fraction (not recorded which). These receptors all come from a male donor with ankylosing spondylitis.

This clonotype has at least ten counts. The chain uses TRBV5-1 and TRBJ1-4, with D unresolved. Germline V gene lookup returns CDR1 SGHRS and CDR2 YFSETQ. V was cut by 4 bases and J by 5 bases, with 9 bases left in between. This CDR3 contains 13 residues. CDR3: CASSVGDNEKLFF. Here the CDR3 DNA reads TGCGCCAGCAGCGTGGGAGACAATGAAAAACTGTTTTTT.

The chain is built from TRBV28 and TRBJ2-3; the D gene is possibly TRBD2 (5 bases). Germline CDR1 reads MDHEN; CDR2 reads SYDVKM. The CDR3 has 12 amino acids. The V gene lost 6 bases and the J gene lost 7 bases, with 11 bases spanning the gap. In DNA, the CDR3 is TGTGCCAGCAGCACCCGAGGGTATACGCAGTATTTT. As protein: CASSTRGYTQYF.

In its sample, this clonotype was seen a few times. The chain links TRBV20-1 to TRBJ1-1; no reliable D call. Trimming left V 6 bases short and J 1 base short, with 21 bases between. The CDR3 runs 16 residues. Germline lookup yields CDR1 DFQATT and CDR2 SNEGSKA (reference sequence). The CDR3 nucleotides read TGCAGTGCCCGAGGTGTAGGGAAGGGCGGGAACACTGAAGCTTTCTTT. Its translation: CSARGVGKGGNTEAFF.

This clonotype was counted between two and nine times. V and J are TRBV4-3 and TRBJ2-2; weak D call: TRBD2 (6 bases). This CDR3 comprises 17 residues. Trimming took 4 bases from V and 5 from J, leaving 20 bases between them. The germline V gene encodes CDR1 LGHNA and CDR2 YSLEER. In nucleotides, the CDR3 is TGCGCCAGCAGCCCCGCTGTTGCGGGATCCATTACCGGGGAGCTGTTTTTT. This gives the protein CASSPAVAGSITGELFF.

This clonotype has only a few counts. V gene TRBV4-3 combines with J gene TRBJ2-5, with TRBD1 identical over 8 bases. J gave up 5 bases and V 0 bases, and 8 bases lay outside the gene matches. CDR1 is LGHNA and CDR2 is YSLEER in the germline V gene. The CDR3 length is 16 residues. CDR3 nucleotides: TGCGCCAGCAGCCAAGAAGGAACAGGGGGTTTGGAGACCCAGTACTTC. This encodes CASSQEGTGGLETQYF.

This clonotype was detected only a few times. The rearrangement joins TRBV12-3 or TRBV12-4 to TRBJ2-7; TRBD2 matches 7 bases. Trimming took 2 bases from V and 2 from J; bases not matched to a gene: 12. The CDR3 has 17 amino acids. The CDR3 nucleotides are TGTGCCAGCAGTTTAATCTCGGGGGGAGGTAGCCCCTACGAGCAGTACTTC. It codes for CASSLISGGGSPYEQYF.